These 10 T cell receptor beta chains originate from one sample sequenced in a study of T-cell reconstitution after alpha-beta-depleted transplantation in children. Molecular barcoding with unique molecular identifiers was used for the TCRbeta library. TCRdb itself ran the PCR reads through MiXCR, one entry per CDR3 protein. This repertoire shows around 400,000 distinct CDR3 sequences, roughly a tenth found once; its top ten account for about 5%. Here the sequenced sample was PBMCs from the stem cell graft donor, taken from the stem cell graft. The source is a human donor who donated a stem cell graft to a child with acute myeloid leukemia.

This clonotype has a count of ten or more. The V gene is TRBV7-3, the J gene TRBJ2-1, with D possibly matching TRBD1 (6 bases). CDR3 length: 15 residues. Per germline, CDR1 SGHTA and CDR2 FQGTGA. Trimming cost V 3 bases and J 6 bases, with 15 bases left between them. Here the CDR3 reads CASSLGQGPFNEQFF. Here the CDR3 DNA reads TGTGCCAGCAGCTTGGGTCAGGGGCCTTTCAATGAGCAGTTCTTC.

The V call is TRBV6-2 or TRBV6-3, the J call TRBJ1-5; no reliable D call. The germline V gene encodes CDR1 MNHEY and CDR2 SVGEGT. There are 13 residues in the CDR3. V gave up 6 bases and J gave up 4 bases, with 10 bases separating them. The CDR3 here is CASRGPGNQPQHF. The CDR3 DNA follows: TGTGCCAGCAGAGGACCGGGTAATCAGCCCCAGCATTTT.

In its sample, this clonotype was seen many times. The genes are TRBV12-3 or TRBV12-4 and TRBJ2-1, with D unresolved. V lost 8 bases, J lost 0 bases, and 11 bases lay in between. CDR3 size: 14 residues. The CDR3 loop reads CASGPGDSYNEQFF. The CDR3 DNA reads as TGTGCCAGCGGTCCCGGCGACTCCTACAATGAGCAGTTCTTC.

The rearrangement links TRBV20-1 to TRBJ2-3, with D unclear. CDR1 DFQATT and CDR2 SNEGSKA come from the germline V gene (reference sequence). With 1 base removed from V and 4 bases from J, the gap between germline ends came to 15 bases. The CDR3 has 15 amino acids. The CDR3 reads CSARVTRVEPDTQYF. The DNA of the CDR3 is TGCAGTGCTAGAGTGACGAGAGTTGAACCAGATACGCAGTATTTT.

This chain joins TRBV5-1 and TRBJ2-3, with TRBD2 matching over 8 bases. The germline V gene has CDR1 SGHRS and CDR2 YFSETQ. The V gene end was trimmed by 1 base and the J gene end by 2 bases; junction bases not matched to a gene: 3. The CDR3 sequence is 15 residues long. The CDR3 DNA sequence: TGCGCCAGCAGCTTGAACGGGGGGGACACAGATACGCAGTATTTT. This encodes CASSLNGGDTDTQYF.

This clonotype was recorded many times. V is TRBV6-5 and J is TRBJ2-3; TRBD1 aligns across 9 bases. Looked up from germline, CDR1 is MNHEY and CDR2 is SVGAGI. CDR3 length: 16 amino acids. V lost 4 bases, J lost 4 bases, and 9 bases stayed unmatched. The DNA of the CDR3 is TGTGCCAGCAGTTCGCTCGGACAGGGGCGTCCAGATACGCAGTATTTT. This encodes CASSSLGQGRPDTQYF.

This clonotype was seen many times. This chain uses TRBV9 with TRBJ2-2; D gene uncertain. Germline CDR1 reads SGDLS; CDR2 reads YYNGEE. This CDR3 is built from 15 residues. Trimming removed 3 bases at V and 2 bases at J, with 11 bases between. This CDR3 is CASSALGTNTGELFF. The CDR3, as DNA: TGTGCCAGCAGCGCTCTGGGTACTAACACCGGGGAGCTGTTTTTT. Full variable domain (missing parts from reference TRBV9 and TRBJ2-2): DSGVTQTPKHLITATGQRVTLRCSPRSGDLSVYWYQQSLDQGLQFLIQYYNGEERAKGNILERFSAQQFPDLHSELNLSSLELGDSALYFCASSALGTNTGELFFGEGSRLTVL.

This clonotype has just one count. The chain uses TRBV29-1 and TRBJ2-1; 9 bases line up with TRBD2. The trim removed 5 bases at V and 8 bases at J, leaving 7 bases unmatched. This CDR3 has 13 amino acids. Germline V gene data show CDR1 as SQVTM and CDR2 as ANQGSEA. In DNA, the CDR3 is TGCAGCGTTTGGCTAGCGGGACCTCATGAGCAGTTCTTC. This sequence encodes CSVWLAGPHEQFF.

This clonotype appeared a few times. The chain recombines TRBV20-1 with TRBJ1-5, with 7 bases identical to TRBD1. V lost 3 bases to trimming and J lost 4 bases; unmatched junction nucleotides: 6. The length of the CDR3 is 14 residues. Germline V lookup: CDR1 DFQATT, CDR2 SNEGSKA (reference sequence). In DNA form, the CDR3 reads TGCAGTGCTAGTGCCCAGGGGGGTAATCAGCCCCAGCATTTT. It specifies CSASAQGGNQPQHF.

The chain carries TRBV4-1 and TRBJ1-4; D is uncertain. The ends were cut back, 0 bases at V and 7 bases at J, with 15 bases in the middle. The CDR3 extends over 16 amino acids. CDR1 is MGHRA and CDR2 is YSYEKL in the germline V gene. CDR3 sequence: CASSQEPLPGSEKLFF. The CDR3 coding sequence is TGCGCCAGCAGCCAAGAGCCGCTTCCGGGGAGTGAAAAACTGTTTTTT.